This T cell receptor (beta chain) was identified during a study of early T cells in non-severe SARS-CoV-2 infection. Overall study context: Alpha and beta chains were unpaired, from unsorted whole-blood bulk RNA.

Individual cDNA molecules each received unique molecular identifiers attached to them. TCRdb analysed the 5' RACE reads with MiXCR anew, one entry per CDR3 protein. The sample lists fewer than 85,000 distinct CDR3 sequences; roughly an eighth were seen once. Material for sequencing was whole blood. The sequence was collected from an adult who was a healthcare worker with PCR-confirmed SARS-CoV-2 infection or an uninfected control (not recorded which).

Here the CDR3 DNA reads TGCGCCAGCAGCTCTCAGGGGTATAATGAAAAACTGTTTTTT. Amino acids: CASSSQGYNEKLFF. The rearrangement uses TRBV5-1 and TRBJ1-4; perhaps TRBD1 as D (6 bases). The germline V gene encodes CDR1 SGHRS and CDR2 YFSETQ. The CDR3 extends over 14 amino acids. V was cut by 3 bases and J by 4 bases, with 10 bases left in between.